The present TCR beta chain was sequenced within a study of STAT5B mutations in CD4+ large granular lymphocyte leukemia. Broader study findings: No patients shared main leukemic clonotypes, though less than 30% appeared at low frequency elsewhere. Higher CD4+ than CD8+ T-LGLL clonality might reflect small sample size.

Notes on this clone: The target antigen is unknown.

The assay was run at survey level. Sequencing was performed with immunoSEQ multiplex PCR; in TCRdb, only in-frame clones are kept and a portion is missing. The profile covers fewer than 50,000 clones, with 65% to 85% appearing a single time and about 0.33% taken by the ten largest. The TCR was taken from a human donor in good health. The sequencing input was CD4+ T cells from blood buffy coats.

The CDR3 DNA sequence: TGTGCCAGCAGCCCCGGGAGGGGGCCTGCAACTAATGAAAAACTGTTTTTT. This sequence encodes CASSPGRGPATNEKLFF. This chain links TRBV5-4 with TRBJ1-4; 7 bases line up with TRBD1. Germline assignment: CDR1 SGHNT and CDR2 YYREEE (reference sequence). Trimming removed 4 bases from V and 0 bases from J; junction bases left unmatched: 9. CDR3 length equals 17 residues.